A single sample is the source of the 10 T cell receptor beta chains below, sequenced in a study of T cell responses to AZD1222 COVID-19 vaccine. The repertoire was sequenced with immunoSEQ multiplex PCR; TCRdb's copy has only in-frame clones and lacks some. The table has roughly 120,000 clones, 70% to 90% seen once. The sequenced sample was peripheral blood, obtained on day 0 of AZD1222 vaccination. These receptor sequences come from an adult in good health.

The chain employs TRBV28 and TRBJ1-5, with 8 bases aligning to TRBD1. The CDR3 is 14 amino acids. The junction had 7 bases not matched to a gene; V was cut back by 6 bases and J by 6 bases. Germline lookup yields CDR1 MDHEN and CDR2 SYDVKM. The CDR3 region has the DNA TGTGCCAGCAGGAACTCAGGGGGCACTCAGCCCCAGCATTTT. This gives the protein CASRNSGGTQPQHF.

The chain carries TRBV15 and TRBJ1-1; no clear D gene. Germline V gene data show CDR1 as LNHNV and CDR2 as YYDKDF (reference sequence). V was trimmed by 0 bases and J by 0 bases, leaving 8 bases between them. This CDR3 has 15 residues. The CDR3 loop reads CATSRDNTLNTEAFF. CDR3 sequence (DNA): TGTGCCACCAGCAGAGATAACACCCTGAACACTGAAGCTTTCTTT.

CDR3 amino acids: CASSRQGNEQFF. The CDR3 DNA reads TGTGCCAGCAGCCGACAGGGAAATGAGCAGTTCTTC. The genes are TRBV14 and TRBJ2-1, with TRBD1 matching over 7 bases. In germline, CDR1 is SGHDN, CDR2 FVKESK. The V and J ends lost 4 bases and 7 bases, in that order; junction bases with no gene match: 1. The CDR3 runs to 12 residues. The full variable domain, rest sourced from reference TRBV14 and TRBJ2-1, is EAGVTQFPSHSVIEKGQTVTLRCDPISGHDNLYWYRRVMGKEIKFLLHFVKESKQDESGMPNNRFLAERTGGTYSTLKVQPAELEDSGVYFCASSRQGNEQFFGPGTRLTVL.

The chain links TRBV14 to TRBJ1-2; no firm D call. V gave up 2 bases and J gave up 7 bases, with 11 bases separating them. CDR3 length: 13 amino acids. The germline V gene has CDR1 SGHDN and CDR2 FVKESK. As DNA, the CDR3 is TGTGCCAGCAGCCAACAGACTAGGTCTGGCTACACCTTC. Its protein product is CASSQQTRSGYTF. The full variable domain, completed using reference TRBV14 and TRBJ1-2, is EAGVTQFPSHSVIEKGQTVTLRCDPISGHDNLYWYRRVMGKEIKFLLHFVKESKQDESGMPNNRFLAERTGGTYSTLKVQPAELEDSGVYFCASSQQTRSGYTFGSGTRLTVV.

This chain connects TRBV21-1 to TRBJ2-1; the table's D call TRBD2 went unverified against the DNA. TRBV21-1 has pseudogene status. The CDR3 is 13 amino acids. CDR3 DNA: TGTGCCAGCAGCATCTGGGGGGGAGATGAGCAGTTCTTC. Residues: CASSIWGGDEQFF.

The chain employs TRBV7-9 and TRBJ2-3; the D is unclear. Germline-derived CDR1 and CDR2 are SEHNR and FQNEAQ (reference sequence). CDR3 length: 15 residues. V lost 0 bases, J lost 3 bases, and 10 bases lay in between. The CDR3, as DNA: TGTGCCAGCAGCTTAGCGGCAACCCAGACAGATACGCAGTATTTT. This sequence encodes CASSLAATQTDTQYF.

The chain is built from TRBV5-1 and TRBJ2-2, with D perhaps TRBD1 or TRBD2 (5 bases each). The germline gives CDR1 SGHRS, CDR2 YFSETQ. The CDR3 is made up of 15 amino acids. The CDR3 is CACGEWGPNTGELFF. In nucleotides, the CDR3 is TGCGCGTGTGGGGAGTGGGGCCCAAACACCGGGGAGCTGTTTTTT.

This clone was seen a single time. V and J are TRBV28 and TRBJ2-2; D might be TRBD1 (5 bases). In germline, CDR1 is MDHEN, CDR2 SYDVKM. The V gene lost 8 bases and the J gene lost 3 bases, with 7 bases spanning the gap. This CDR3 comprises 12 residues. The CDR3, as DNA: TGTGCCAGCGTCAGGGACACCGGGGAGCTGTTTTTT. Its translation is CASVRDTGELFF.

This clone was detected only once. Other DNA sequences of this sample code for an identical CDR3. CDR3 sequence: CASSSRQGTTGELFF. The DNA for the CDR3 is TGTGCCAGCAGCTCGAGACAGGGCACCACCGGGGAGCTGTTTTTT. This rearrangement joins TRBV7-3 to TRBJ2-2; TRBD1 aligns across 7 bases. The CDR3 is made up of 15 amino acids. V lost 4 bases, J lost 4 bases, and 6 bases stayed unmatched. Germline lookup yields CDR1 SGHTA and CDR2 FQGTGA.

The chain links TRBV7-2 to TRBJ2-5; 9 bases are shared with TRBD2. V gave up 5 bases and J gave up 5 bases; unmatched junction bases: 6. The germline CDR1 and CDR2 sequences are SGHTA and FQGNSA. CDR3 size: 14 residues. The CDR3 sequence is CASSPGLATETQYF. CDR3 sequence (DNA): TGTGCCAGCAGCCCAGGACTAGCGACGGAGACCCAGTACTTC.